Presented here are 25 T cell receptor beta chains from one specimen sequenced in a study of identical twins. Each CDR3 protein is one row after TCRdb ran MiXCR on the 5' RACE reads. The data contain 690,000 or so distinct CDR3 sequences, around 8.3% of them singletons. These sequences were also reported in another study, on yellow fever vaccine responses in identical twins.

The sequenced material came from PBMCs. The receptors were sampled from a young woman in good health.

This chain links TRBV28 with TRBJ2-3; 8 bases are a match to TRBD2. This CDR3 has 16 residues. Germline V CDR1 and CDR2: MDHEN, SYDVKM. The V gene end was trimmed by 5 bases and the J gene end by 6 bases; junction bases not matched to a gene: 13. The CDR3 loop is CASSPSGTRSLDTQYF. As DNA, the CDR3 is TGTGCCAGCAGTCCATCCGGGACTAGGAGTTTGGATACGCAGTATTTT.

The chain employs TRBV15 and TRBJ2-1; D not certain. In germline, CDR1 is LNHNV, CDR2 YYDKDF (reference sequence). V was shortened by 4 bases and J by 0 bases, with 16 bases between the two germline ends. The CDR3 contains 17 residues. Here the CDR3 reads CATSTPRAKSSYNEQFF. As DNA, the CDR3 is TGTGCCACCAGCACCCCAAGGGCCAAGAGCTCCTACAATGAGCAGTTCTTC.

This clonotype turned up a few times. This chain uses TRBV6-5 with TRBJ2-1, with 13 bases aligning to TRBD2. The CDR3 contains 19 residues. With 2 bases clipped from V and 8 bases from J, the junction kept 15 bases outside the gene matches. Germline CDR1 is MNHEY and CDR2 is SVGAGI. This CDR3 is CASSYVRNQGLAGRDEQFF. The DNA of the CDR3 is TGTGCCAGCAGTTACGTCAGAAACCAGGGACTAGCGGGAAGGGATGAGCAGTTCTTC.

The table lists this clonotype with many counts. The V gene is TRBV5-1, the J gene TRBJ1-5; 9 bases align to TRBD1. Germline assignment: CDR1 SGHRS and CDR2 YFSETQ. The CDR3 runs to 14 residues. V was clipped by 4 bases and J by 5 bases; unmatched bases: 4. CDR3 region: CASSTGTGYQPQHF. The CDR3 DNA reads TGCGCCAGCAGCACCGGGACAGGGTATCAGCCCCAGCATTTT.

This chain uses TRBV7-9 with TRBJ2-2, with D possibly called TRBD1 or TRBD2 (5 bases each). Germline assignment: CDR1 SEHNR and CDR2 FQNEAQ (reference sequence). CDR3 length: 13 residues. Trimming stripped 7 bases from V and 8 bases from J, with 14 bases between. CDR3 sequence: CASTPGATGELFF. The CDR3 DNA sequence: TGTGCCAGCACCCCCGGGGCGACGGGGGAGCTGTTTTTT. The full variable domain, completed using reference TRBV7-9 and TRBJ2-2, is DTGVSQNPRHKITKRGQNVTFRCDPISEHNRLYWYRQTLGQGPEFLTYFQNEAQLEKSRLLSDRFSAERPKGSFSTLEIQRTEQGDSAMYLCASTPGATGELFFGEGSRLTVL.

This chain uses TRBV9 with TRBJ2-1; 13 bases line up with TRBD2. Trimming cost V 3 bases and J 9 bases; bases outside gene matches: 6. The CDR3 sequence is 15 residues long. Germline assignment: CDR1 SGDLS and CDR2 YYNGEE. The CDR3 region has the DNA TGTGCCAGCAGCGCGGGGACTAGCGGGATCAGTGAGCAGTTCTTC. This translates into CASSAGTSGISEQFF. Drawing the rest from reference TRBV9 and TRBJ2-1, the complete variable domain is DSGVTQTPKHLITATGQRVTLRCSPRSGDLSVYWYQQSLDQGLQFLIQYYNGEERAKGNILERFSAQQFPDLHSELNLSSLELGDSALYFCASSAGTSGISEQFFGPGTRLTVL.

The genes are TRBV28 and TRBJ2-7; 7 bases are a match to TRBD1. The germline gives CDR1 MDHEN, CDR2 SYDVKM. Trimming at V came to 2 bases and at J to 7 bases, leaving 5 bases not matched to a gene. The CDR3 covers 13 residues. CDR3 region: CASSLTGEREQYF. In DNA, the CDR3 is TGTGCCAGCAGTTTAACAGGGGAGAGAGAGCAGTACTTC.

This rearrangement joins TRBV29-1 to TRBJ2-1; TRBD1 might be the D (6 bases). The CDR3 length is 14 residues. CDR1 is SQVTM, CDR2 ANQGSEA, per germline. Trimming removed 3 bases from V and 1 base from J, with 10 bases in between. The CDR3 spells CSVEWTVSYNEQFF. Written as DNA, the CDR3 is TGCAGCGTTGAGTGGACAGTATCCTACAATGAGCAGTTCTTC.

J is TRBJ2-4 and V is TRBV4-3, with D unclear. CDR3 size: 15 residues. From germline, CDR1 is LGHNA and CDR2 YSLEER. Between the trimmed V and J ends, which lost 4 bases and 2 bases, there was a span of 12 bases. The CDR3 spells CASSRVWGTKNIQYF. In DNA form, the CDR3 reads TGCGCCAGCAGCCGTGTTTGGGGAACCAAAAACATTCAGTACTTC.

Note on this clonotype: The junction departs from the called germline gene at one end, perhaps through a read error. In DNA form, the CDR3 reads TGTGCCACAAGTGACCCGGTGAGGGCCTACAATGAGCAGTTCTTC. Its translation is CATSDPVRAYNEQFF. This chain connects TRBV24-1 to TRBJ2-1; maybe TRBD2 (5 bases). CDR3 length equals 15 residues. CDR1 is KGHDR, CDR2 SFDVKD, per germline.

This clonotype came up a few times. The chain uses TRBV5-1 and TRBJ2-3; 9 bases are shared with TRBD2. This CDR3 comprises 16 residues. The germline V gene encodes CDR1 SGHRS and CDR2 YFSETQ. The V segment lost 0 bases and the J segment 5 bases; nucleotides outside the gene matches: 7. The CDR3 region is CASSLALREGGDTQYF. The CDR3 bases are TGCGCCAGCAGCTTGGCCCTGCGGGAGGGTGGAGATACGCAGTATTTT.

This clonotype was found many times. The chain joins TRBV7-2 to TRBJ2-5; 10 bases are shared with TRBD1. The CDR3 consists of 16 residues. Germline-derived CDR1 and CDR2 are SGHTA and FQGNSA. The V gene end was trimmed by 6 bases and the J gene end by 1 base; junction bases not matched to a gene: 8. Here the CDR3 reads CASSTRQGAFQETQYF. In DNA form, the CDR3 reads TGTGCCAGCAGTACTAGACAGGGGGCTTTCCAAGAGACCCAGTACTTC.

This clonotype was seen ten or more times. The chain carries TRBV27 and TRBJ2-7; the match to TRBD2 covers 7 bases. Trimming took 11 bases from V and 2 from J; bases not matched to a gene: 12. From germline, CDR1 is MNHEY and CDR2 SMNVEV (reference sequence). The CDR3 extends over 14 amino acids. The CDR3 nucleotides read TGTGCCTCCCGCGGGCGGGAGTACCCCTACGAGCAGTACTTC. It yields the protein CASRGREYPYEQYF.

Only a few counts were recorded for this clonotype. The V and J genes are TRBV19 and TRBJ2-1; the match to TRBD1 covers 7 bases. This CDR3 has 14 amino acids. The germline V gene encodes CDR1 LNHDA and CDR2 SQIVND (reference sequence). Unmatched junction bases numbered 2, after V lost 3 bases and J lost 3 bases. The CDR3 is CASSMTGIYNEQFF. In DNA, the CDR3 is TGTGCCAGTAGTATGACAGGGATCTACAATGAGCAGTTCTTC.

This clonotype was seen a handful of times. The genes are TRBV14 and TRBJ2-1; D gene unclear. The CDR3 is made up of 17 amino acids. V was pared by 1 base and J by 0 bases, with 13 bases between. Germline V gene data show CDR1 as SGHDN and CDR2 as FVKESK. The CDR3 region is CASSQVPKWSSYNEQFF. CDR3 DNA: TGTGCCAGCAGCCAAGTCCCGAAGTGGAGCTCCTACAATGAGCAGTTCTTC.

The chain joins TRBV7-2 to TRBJ2-1; D is perhaps TRBD1 (6 bases). This CDR3 spans 15 amino acids. V lost 5 bases, J lost 10 bases, and 21 bases lay in between. Looked up from germline, CDR1 is SGHTA and CDR2 is FQGNSA. CDR3 DNA sequence: TGTGCCAGCAGCCGGAAAGTGGGGCCCCAGGGGGAGCAGTTCTTC. Translation gives CASSRKVGPQGEQFF.

The table lists this clonotype with a few counts. J is TRBJ1-5 and V is TRBV6-1; no clear D gene. V dropped 5 bases and J dropped 1 base, with 18 bases sitting between them. Germline V CDR1 and CDR2: MNHNS, SASEGT. This CDR3 is 17 amino acids long. CDR3 nucleotide sequence: TGTGCCAGCAGTACGTATCCCGGGCCTCTGAGCAATCAGCCCCAGCATTTT. It translates to CASSTYPGPLSNQPQHF.

V usage is TRBV29-1 and J usage is TRBJ1-1; D may be TRBD1 (6 bases). This CDR3 region has 14 residues. The ends were cut back, 4 bases at V and 5 bases at J, with 17 bases in the middle. Germline-derived CDR1 and CDR2 are SQVTM and ANQGSEA. The CDR3 is CSVVMGGGGTEAFF. In DNA form, the CDR3 reads TGCAGCGTTGTAATGGGGGGCGGCGGAACTGAAGCTTTCTTT.

This chain links TRBV7-9 with TRBJ2-7, with D unclear. Germline V gene sequence: CDR1 SEHNR, CDR2 FQNEAQ (reference sequence). Trimming shortened V by 4 bases and J by 6 bases, and 10 bases separated the two germline ends. There are 12 residues in the CDR3. The CDR3 DNA follows: TGTGCCAGCAGCTCCGACCGAAGCGAGCAGTACTTC. Translating it yields CASSSDRSEQYF.

The chain couples TRBV29-1 to TRBJ2-3; 7 bases map to TRBD2. The germline CDR1 and CDR2 sequences are SQVTM and ANQGSEA. The CDR3 consists of 10 residues. V was pared by 4 bases and J by 8 bases, with 0 bases of the junction left unmatched. CDR3 sequence: CSVAGGTQYF. CDR3 nucleotide sequence: TGCAGCGTTGCGGGGGGTACGCAGTATTTT.

This clonotype was seen a few times. V usage is TRBV20-1 and J usage is TRBJ2-7; D ambiguous. Trimming took 3 bases from V and 5 from J, leaving 8 bases between them. The CDR3 runs 11 residues. The germline V gene has CDR1 DFQATT and CDR2 SNEGSKA (reference sequence). Here the CDR3 DNA reads TGCAGTGCTAGTATGATCGACGAGCAGTACTTC. It codes for CSASMIDEQYF.

This clonotype was seen many times. The V call is TRBV12-3 or TRBV12-4, the J call TRBJ2-3; D remains ambiguous. The CDR3 spans 13 residues. With 6 bases removed from V and 1 base from J, the gap between germline ends came to 8 bases. In nucleotides, the CDR3 is TGTGCCAGCAGCTTCCAGGGCACAGATACGCAGTATTTT. Translated, it gives CASSFQGTDTQYF.

The chain joins TRBV2 to TRBJ2-3; 10 bases are a match to TRBD2. J was trimmed by 4 bases and V by 5 bases; bases with no gene match: 9. Germline CDR1 is SNHLY and CDR2 is FYNNEI. The CDR3 loop spans 16 amino acids. CDR3 DNA sequence: TGTGCCAGCAGTAAGGTGGGGCTAGCGGGGGCAGATACGCAGTATTTT. It codes for CASSKVGLAGADTQYF.

This clonotype was detected a few times. The CDR3 sequence: CSARVTETGLNEQYF. CDR3 bases: TGCAGTGCTAGAGTTACCGAGACAGGTTTAAACGAGCAGTACTTC. V is TRBV20-1 and J is TRBJ2-7, with D possibly TRBD1 on 6 matching bases. The CDR3 runs 15 residues. Trimming took off 1 base at V and 5 bases at J, with 18 bases between the two ends. CDR1 and CDR2 from the germline V gene are DFQATT and SNEGSKA (reference sequence).

The table lists this clonotype with a few counts. The V and J genes are TRBV11-1 and TRBJ2-6, with TRBD1 matching over 7 bases. Germline V gene data show CDR1 as SGHAT and CDR2 as FQDESV (reference sequence). This CDR3 contains 18 residues. V shed 5 bases, J shed 0 bases, and the junction held 10 bases outside the gene matches. The CDR3 is CASSRPGQVSSGANVLTF. The CDR3 DNA reads as TGTGCCAGCAGCAGACCCGGACAGGTTAGCTCTGGGGCCAACGTCCTGACTTTC. Full variable domain (missing parts from reference TRBV11-1 and TRBJ2-6): EAEVAQSPRYKITEKSQAVAFWCDPISGHATLYWYRQILGQGPELLVQFQDESVVDDSQLPKDRFSAERLKGVDSTLKIQPAELGDSAMYLCASSRPGQVSSGANVLTFGAGSRLTVL.